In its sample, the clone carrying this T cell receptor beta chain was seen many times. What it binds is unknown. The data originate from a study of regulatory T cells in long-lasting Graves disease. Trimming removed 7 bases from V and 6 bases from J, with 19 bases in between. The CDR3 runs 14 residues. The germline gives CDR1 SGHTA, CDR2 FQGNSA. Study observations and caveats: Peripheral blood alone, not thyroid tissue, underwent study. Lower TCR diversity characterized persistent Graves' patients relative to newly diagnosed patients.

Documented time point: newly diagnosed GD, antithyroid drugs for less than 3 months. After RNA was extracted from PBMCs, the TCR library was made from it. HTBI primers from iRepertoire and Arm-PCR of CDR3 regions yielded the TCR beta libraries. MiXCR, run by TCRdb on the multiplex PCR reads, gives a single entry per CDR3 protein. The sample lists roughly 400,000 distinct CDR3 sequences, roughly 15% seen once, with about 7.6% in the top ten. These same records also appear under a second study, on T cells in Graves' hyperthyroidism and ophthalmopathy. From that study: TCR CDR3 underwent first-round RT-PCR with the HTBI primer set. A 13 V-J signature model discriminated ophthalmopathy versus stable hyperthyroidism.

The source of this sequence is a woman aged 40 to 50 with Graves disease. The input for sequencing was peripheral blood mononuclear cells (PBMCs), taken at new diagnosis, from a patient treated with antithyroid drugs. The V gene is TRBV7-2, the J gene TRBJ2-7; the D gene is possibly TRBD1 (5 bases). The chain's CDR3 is CASIIGSAQGEQYF. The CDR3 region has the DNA TGTGCCAGCATAATTGGGTCCGCTCAGGGCGAGCAGTACTTC.